This is a list of T cell receptor beta chains from one sample in a study of identical twins. Via MiXCR, TCRdb re-called the 5' RACE reads, giving one row per CDR3 protein. The table has 1.5 million or so distinct CDR3 sequences, around 33% seen once. Sequencing was done on a sample of cord blood. The receptors come from a newborn girl in good health. The CDR3 runs from the conserved cysteine through the conserved F or W. The D gene is left open where the match is weak. Clone size, where shown, is once, few, many, or a class for clones that have expanded.

D gene: -; clone size: few; V gene: TRBV28; J gene: TRBJ2-1; CDR3 protein: CASSLNYYEQFF; CDR3 DNA: TGTGCCAGCAGTTTGAACTACTATGAGCAGTTCTTC
D gene: -; clone size: few; V gene: TRBV19; J gene: TRBJ2-7; CDR3 protein: CASSKDFSSYEQYF; CDR3 DNA: TGTGCCAGTAGTAAAGATTTCAGCTCCTACGAGCAGTACTTC
D gene: TRBD1; clone size: -; V gene: TRBV24-1; J gene: TRBJ2-1; CDR3 protein: CATSGKTGGNEQFF; CDR3 DNA: TGTGCCACCAGTGGTAAAACAGGGGGCAATGAGCAGTTCTTC
D gene: -; clone size: -; V gene: TRBV29-1; J gene: TRBJ1-1; CDR3 protein: CSVGADRNTEAFF; CDR3 DNA: TGCAGCGTTGGGGCAGATAGGAACACTGAAGCTTTCTTT
D gene: -; clone size: few; V gene: TRBV25-1; J gene: TRBJ2-5; CDR3 protein: CASSEMGAGEDQETQYF; CDR3 DNA: TGTGCCAGCAGTGAAATGGGGGCGGGAGAGGACCAAGAGACCCAGTACTTC
D gene: -; clone size: -; V gene: TRBV27; J gene: TRBJ1-2; CDR3 protein: CASSALGANYGYTF; CDR3 DNA: TGTGCCAGCAGTGCCCTGGGAGCTAACTATGGCTACACCTTC
D gene: TRBD2; clone size: few; V gene: TRBV10-3; J gene: TRBJ2-3; CDR3 protein: CALRTSGRFTDTQYF; CDR3 DNA: TGTGCCCTCAGGACTAGCGGGAGGTTCACAGATACGCAGTATTTT
D gene: -; clone size: few; V gene: TRBV4-1; J gene: TRBJ1-2; CDR3 protein: CASSQPTTRDGYTF; CDR3 DNA: TGCGCCAGCAGCCAACCTACCACCAGGGACGGCTACACCTTC
D gene: TRBD2; clone size: few; V gene: TRBV20-1; J gene: TRBJ2-7; CDR3 protein: CSATSGKRYEQYF; CDR3 DNA: TGCAGTGCTACTAGCGGGAAACGCTACGAGCAGTACTTC
D gene: TRBD1; clone size: many; V gene: TRBV5-1; J gene: TRBJ2-3; CDR3 protein: CASSLGTVTDTQYF; CDR3 DNA: TGCGCCAGCAGCCTCGGGACAGTTACAGATACGCAGTATTTT
D gene: -; clone size: -; V gene: TRBV12-3/TRBV12-4; J gene: TRBJ2-7; CDR3 protein: CASSLGGRDLPSYEQYF; CDR3 DNA: TGTGCCAGCAGTTTAGGGGGCCGGGACTTACCGTCCTACGAGCAGTACTTC
D gene: TRBD2; clone size: few; V gene: TRBV20-1; J gene: TRBJ2-3; CDR3 protein: CSARSGLAGDTQYF; CDR3 DNA: TGCAGTGCTAGATCAGGACTAGCGGGAGATACGCAGTATTTT
D gene: -; clone size: -; V gene: TRBV12-3/TRBV12-4; J gene: TRBJ1-3; CDR3 protein: CASSLVAYSGNTIYF; CDR3 DNA: TGTGCCAGCAGTTTAGTGGCTTACTCTGGAAACACCATATATTTT
D gene: TRBD2; clone size: -; V gene: TRBV5-1; J gene: TRBJ2-3; CDR3 protein: CASRRTSGNTGTQYF; CDR3 DNA: TGCGCCAGCAGGCGGACTAGCGGGAACACAGGTACGCAGTATTTT
D gene: -; clone size: few; V gene: TRBV27; J gene: TRBJ1-1; CDR3 protein: CASRAYRDLMNTEAFF; CDR3 DNA: TGTGCCAGTAGGGCCTACAGGGACCTCATGAACACTGAAGCTTTCTTT
D gene: TRBD1; clone size: few; V gene: TRBV27; J gene: TRBJ2-7; CDR3 protein: CASSLTGGAEQYF; CDR3 DNA: TGTGCCAGCAGTTTAACAGGGGGCGCCGAGCAGTACTTC
D gene: -; clone size: -; V gene: TRBV29-1; J gene: TRBJ2-4; CDR3 protein: CSVASGAKNIQYF; CDR3 DNA: TGCAGCGTTGCATCTGGGGCCAAAAACATTCAGTACTTC
D gene: -; clone size: few; V gene: TRBV5-1; J gene: TRBJ1-5; CDR3 protein: CASSVGDTSNQPQHF; CDR3 DNA: TGCGCCAGCAGCGTAGGGGACACTAGCAATCAGCCCCAGCATTTT
D gene: TRBD2; clone size: few; V gene: TRBV4-1; J gene: TRBJ2-1; CDR3 protein: CASSQGTSGSLEQFF; CDR3 DNA: TGCGCCAGCAGCCAAGGGACTAGCGGGAGCCTTGAGCAGTTCTTC
D gene: -; clone size: -; V gene: TRBV7-6; J gene: TRBJ2-3; CDR3 protein: CASRRTISNTDTQYF; CDR3 DNA: TGTGCCAGCAGGAGGACTATCAGTAACACAGATACGCAGTATTTT
D gene: -; clone size: -; V gene: TRBV3-1; J gene: TRBJ2-4; CDR3 protein: CASSWDSGDIQYF; CDR3 DNA: TGTGCCAGCAGCTGGGACTCCGGGGACATTCAGTACTTC
D gene: -; clone size: -; V gene: TRBV6-5; J gene: TRBJ2-5; CDR3 protein: CASSYGPMGEQYF; CDR3 DNA: TGTGCCAGCAGTTACGGGCCAATGGGTGAGCAGTACTTC
D gene: TRBD2; clone size: few; V gene: TRBV20-1; J gene: TRBJ2-1; CDR3 protein: CSAAYSGASSYNEQFF; CDR3 DNA: TGCAGTGCCGCATATAGCGGGGCAAGCTCCTACAATGAGCAGTTCTTC
D gene: -; clone size: few; V gene: TRBV7-2; J gene: TRBJ1-6; CDR3 protein: CASSLIPKGRNSPLHF; CDR3 DNA: TGTGCCAGCAGCTTGATCCCTAAAGGGCGCAATTCACCCCTCCACTTT
D gene: -; clone size: few; V gene: TRBV25-1; J gene: TRBJ1-1; CDR3 protein: CASSEYLQSTEAFF; CDR3 DNA: TGTGCCAGCAGTGAATACCTACAAAGCACTGAAGCTTTCTTT
D gene: TRBD1; clone size: -; V gene: TRBV7-2; J gene: TRBJ1-2; CDR3 protein: CASSRRPTGVDGYTF; CDR3 DNA: TGTGCCAGCAGCCGCAGACCGACAGGGGTGGATGGCTACACCTTC
D gene: -; clone size: many; V gene: TRBV12-3/TRBV12-4; J gene: TRBJ2-5; CDR3 protein: CASSLVLVEETQYF; CDR3 DNA: TGTGCCAGCAGTTTAGTCTTAGTGGAAGAGACCCAGTACTTC
D gene: -; clone size: -; V gene: TRBV20-1; J gene: TRBJ2-7; CDR3 protein: CSARRGNEQYF; CDR3 DNA: TGCAGTGCTAGACGGGGGAACGAGCAGTACTTC
D gene: TRBD1; clone size: -; V gene: TRBV24-1; J gene: TRBJ2-2; CDR3 protein: CATSDLRGRNTGELFF; CDR3 DNA: TGTGCCACCAGTGATTTGAGGGGGCGGAACACCGGGGAGCTGTTTTTT
D gene: TRBD2; clone size: once; V gene: TRBV2; J gene: TRBJ2-7; CDR3 protein: CASMLAVVGSEQYF; CDR3 DNA: TGTGCCAGCATGCTAGCGGTGGTTGGGAGCGAGCAGTACTTC
D gene: TRBD1; clone size: -; V gene: TRBV4-2; J gene: TRBJ2-7; CDR3 protein: CASSRLDRDRDYEQYF; CDR3 DNA: TGTGCCAGCAGCCGATTAGACCGGGACAGGGACTACGAGCAGTACTTC
D gene: TRBD2; clone size: -; V gene: TRBV20-1; J gene: TRBJ2-3; CDR3 protein: CSAQIAGTSTDTQNF; CDR3 DNA: TGCAGTGCCCAAATAGCGGGTACTAGCACAGATACGCAGAATTTT
D gene: -; clone size: -; V gene: TRBV5-1; J gene: TRBJ2-7; CDR3 protein: CASSLEPGAPYEQYF; CDR3 DNA: TGCGCCAGCAGCTTGGAACCGGGAGCCCCTTACGAGCAGTACTTC
D gene: -; clone size: few; V gene: TRBV10-3; J gene: TRBJ1-2; CDR3 protein: CAISESGGTLYGYTF; CDR3 DNA: TGTGCCATCAGTGAGTCAGGGGGGACCCTCTATGGCTACACCTTC
D gene: -; clone size: -; V gene: TRBV2; J gene: TRBJ2-5; CDR3 protein: CASSDVAGTETQYF; CDR3 DNA: TGTGCCAGCAGTGATGTGGCAGGGACAGAGACCCAGTACTTC
D gene: -; clone size: -; V gene: TRBV29-1; J gene: TRBJ1-2; CDR3 protein: CSVAGRGYTF; CDR3 DNA: TGCAGCGTTGCGGGCAGGGGCTACACCTTC
D gene: -; clone size: few; V gene: TRBV5-4; J gene: TRBJ2-5; CDR3 protein: CASTLEGGAQETQYF; CDR3 DNA: TGTGCCAGCACCCTGGAAGGCGGGGCGCAAGAGACCCAGTACTTC
D gene: TRBD2; clone size: few; V gene: TRBV2; J gene: TRBJ2-5; CDR3 protein: CASSEPSGTPQETQYF; CDR3 DNA: TGTGCCAGCAGTGAACCTAGCGGGACACCACAAGAGACCCAGTACTTC
D gene: -; clone size: -; V gene: TRBV20-1; J gene: TRBJ1-2; CDR3 protein: CSARRQAPGGYTF; CDR3 DNA: TGCAGTGCTAGACGACAGGCTCCGGGGGGCTACACCTTC
D gene: TRBD2; clone size: -; V gene: TRBV11-2; J gene: TRBJ2-7; CDR3 protein: CASSTVREGYEQYF; CDR3 DNA: TGTGCCAGCAGCACCGTCAGGGAGGGCTACGAGCAGTACTTC